This T cell receptor (beta chain) was retrieved from a study of cytomegalovirus exposure and HLA in healthy donors. The PCR used 60 Vbeta and 13 Jbeta primers. Source study methods: The count from a later analysis was 79 million or so unique TCR beta chains, roughly 11 million of them shared. Sequenced by immunoSEQ multiplex PCR; TCRdb stores in-frame clones only, minus some. V, J and clone size are those of that table, while D and trimming were read from the DNA. Its table records roughly 77,000 clones. Study-wide findings and caveats: Among the most significant clusters, several appeared linked to common viral pathogens in a later analysis. A later analysis found most CMV-associated TCR beta chains apparently HLA-restricted.

In regard to this clone: Its antigen is undetermined.

Trimming removed 0 bases at V and 4 bases at J, with 11 bases between. Germline V gene sequence: CDR1 LGHNA, CDR2 YSLEER. This CDR3 comprises 15 residues. Sequencing input: PBMCs. V usage is TRBV4-3 and J usage is TRBJ2-3; D gene uncertain. This TCR derives from a man in his thirties or forties in good health and CMV-seronegative. For the CDR3, the DNA is TGCGCCAGCAGCCAAGAGGGCCGATCGGCAGATACGCAGTATTTT. The encoded protein is CASSQEGRSADTQYF.